Listed below are T cell receptor beta chains from one sample, sequenced in a study of beta chain features in type 1 diabetes. Data came from immunoSEQ multiplex PCR; TCRdb stores just in-frame clones and leaves some out. The table records 300,000 to 450,000 clones, 10% to 15% of them present only once. Source material: naive CD4+ T cells from blood. These receptors were obtained from a woman under 30 with type 1 diabetes. Both conserved end residues are part of each CDR3. D genes are given only for firm matches. Where a row states a size, it is once, few, many or the class of an expanded clone; other rows omit it.

d_gene	j_gene	v_gene	abundance	CDR3aa	CDR3nt
TRBD2	TRBJ2-1	TRBV29-1	.	CSLIYLAGRYNEQFF	TGCAGCCTTATCTACCTAGCGGGGAGGTACAATGAGCAGTTCTTC
TRBD1	TRBJ1-1	TRBV19	.	CASSITRTGTEAFF	TGTGCCAGTAGTATAACACGGACAGGGACTGAAGCTTTCTTT
TRBD1	TRBJ2-7	TRBV13	few	CASSLSGTGIPYEQYF	TGTGCCAGCAGCTTAAGCGGGACAGGGATCCCCTACGAGCAGTACTTC
TRBD2	TRBJ2-5	TRBV7-6	.	CASSTGLARQETQYF	TGTGCCAGCAGTACGGGACTAGCGCGCCAAGAGACCCAGTACTTC
TRBD2	TRBJ2-1	TRBV7-2	.	CASSLETSGRALEQFF	TGTGCCAGCAGCTTAGAGACTAGCGGGAGGGCCTTAGAGCAGTTCTTC
TRBD2	TRBJ2-7	TRBV18	.	CASSPPGGRVYEQYF	TGTGCCAGCTCACCACCTGGCGGGAGGGTCTACGAGCAGTACTTC
.	TRBJ1-3	TRBV9	few	CASSPSRLANTIYF	TGTGCCAGCAGCCCAAGCCGCCTCGCGAACACCATATATTTT
.	TRBJ2-1	TRBV5-4	few	CASRLPGAHEQFF	TGTGCCAGCCGTTTACCAGGGGCCCATGAGCAGTTCTTC
.	TRBJ1-2	TRBV7-2	few	CASSSIRRESSYGYTF	TGTGCCAGCAGCAGCATCCGAAGGGAGTCCAGCTATGGCTACACCTTC
.	TRBJ1-2	TRBV28	.	CASSPPGAGAWNYGYTF	TGTGCCAGCAGTCCCCCTGGGGCGGGGGCATGGAACTATGGCTACACCTTC
TRBD1	TRBJ2-1	TRBV11-3	few	CASSLEARDREFSEQFF	TGTGCCAGCAGCTTAGAAGCCCGAGACAGGGAGTTCAGTGAGCAGTTCTTC
TRBD2	TRBJ2-7	TRBV5-4	.	CASSLAASGSYEQYF	TGTGCCAGCAGCTTGGCGGCTAGCGGGAGCTACGAGCAGTACTTC
.	TRBJ2-5	TRBV4-3	few	CASSQDFGTGAETQYF	TGCGCCAGCAGCCAAGATTTTGGAACAGGAGCGGAGACCCAGTACTTC
.	TRBJ2-7	TRBV9	.	CASSVGAGGGSYEQYF	TGTGCCAGCAGCGTAGGGGCCGGCGGAGGCTCCTACGAGCAGTACTTC
TRBD2	TRBJ2-1	TRBV7-3	few	CASSLGTSGYNEQFF	TGTGCCAGCAGCCTCGGGACTAGCGGATACAATGAGCAGTTCTTC
TRBD1	TRBJ1-6	TRBV11-2	.	CASSLLTGGRILHF	TGTGCCAGCAGCTTGCTAACAGGGGGCCGTATACTCCACTTT
.	TRBJ2-7	TRBV29-1	.	CSVRNTGEQYF	TGCAGCGTTAGAAACACGGGCGAGCAGTACTTC
.	TRBJ2-7	TRBV5-1	.	CASSLSGQTYEQYF	TGCGCCAGCAGCTTGTCTGGGCAGACGTACGAGCAGTACTTC
TRBD2	TRBJ2-1	TRBV11-2	few	CASRVQASGYNEQFF	TGTGCCAGCCGCGTTCAGGCTAGCGGCTACAATGAGCAGTTCTTC
TRBD2	TRBJ2-7	TRBV5-6	.	CASFLTSGRSYEQYF	TGTGCCAGCTTCCTGACTAGCGGGAGATCCTACGAGCAGTACTTC
TRBD2	TRBJ2-3	TRBV7-9	.	CASSAPPGGLFSTDTQYF	TGTGCCAGCAGCGCCCCTCCGGGGGGACTTTTTAGCACAGATACGCAGTATTTT
TRBD1	TRBJ1-2	TRBV19	.	CASSIRDRGRGGGYTF	TGTGCCAGTAGTATACGGGACAGGGGGCGCGGCGGCGGCTACACCTTC
TRBD1	TRBJ2-7	TRBV27	few	CASRPETGGSF	TGTGCCAGCAGGCCAGAGACAGGGGGATCCTTC
TRBD2	TRBJ2-3	TRBV5-6	.	CASRETSYTDTQYF	TGTGCCAGCAGGGAGACTAGCTACACAGATACGCAGTATTTT
TRBD1	TRBJ2-7	TRBV7-2	few	CASSLDRGRVYEQYF	TGTGCCAGCAGCCTGGACAGGGGGCGAGTCTACGAGCAGTACTTC
TRBD2	TRBJ2-2	TRBV29-1	few	CSGTSDGELFF	TGCAGCGGGACTAGCGACGGGGAGCTGTTTTTT
TRBD2	TRBJ2-1	TRBV5-4	few	CASSLAGLGAYNEQFF	TGTGCCAGCAGCTTGGCGGGACTAGGTGCCTACAATGAGCAGTTCTTC
.	TRBJ2-5	TRBV18	few	CASSPQKAGHRETQYF	TGTGCCAGCTCACCACAAAAAGCGGGACATCGAGAGACCCAGTACTTC
.	TRBJ2-7	TRBV29-1	.	CSVDKSGLGDEQYF	TGCAGCGTTGACAAGAGCGGGCTGGGGGACGAGCAGTACTTC
TRBD2	TRBJ2-3	TRBV27	.	CASGGGRDTDTQYF	TGTGCCAGCGGGGGGGGAAGGGACACAGATACGCAGTATTTT
.	TRBJ2-6	TRBV4-3	.	CASSRQSSGANVLTF	TGCGCCAGCAGCCGCCAGAGCTCTGGGGCCAACGTCCTGACCTTC
.	TRBJ2-7	TRBV7-9	.	CASSWIQGRAYEQYF	TGTGCCAGCAGCTGGATACAGGGCCGGGCCTACGAGCAGTACTTC
.	TRBJ1-2	TRBV30	.	CARIDSTYGYTF	TGTGCCCGGATCGACAGTACCTATGGCTACACCTTC
TRBD2	TRBJ2-4	TRBV18	.	CASSPSVAGGNIQYF	TGTGCCAGCTCACCTTCGGTAGCGGGCGGAAACATTCAGTACTTC
.	TRBJ2-5	TRBV11-3	few	CASSSPYEAKETQYF	TGTGCCAGCAGCTCCCCCTACGAGGCAAAAGAGACCCAGTACTTC